A single sample is the source of the 26 T cell receptor beta chains below, sequenced in a study of regulatory T cells in long-lasting Graves disease. According to the study, TCR beta libraries were built with iRepertoire HTBI primers and CDR3-region Arm-PCR. TCRdb processed the multiplex PCR reads anew with MiXCR; each CDR3 protein has one entry. The data contain 390,000 or so distinct CDR3 sequences, 23% of them seen just once; the ten biggest clones take up under 35%. Noted time point: persistent/refractory GD, antithyroid drugs over 5 years with positive TRAb. After RNA was extracted from PBMCs, the TCR library was made from it. Sequenced here: peripheral blood mononuclear cells (PBMCs), sampled when the disease was refractory, from a patient treated with antithyroid drugs. These receptor sequences come from a woman in her thirties or forties with Graves disease.

The V gene is TRBV2, the J gene TRBJ1-1; tentatively, D is TRBD1 (5 bases). The ends were cut back, 5 bases at V and 7 bases at J, with 17 bases in the middle. CDR3 length: 14 amino acids. Germline V CDR1 and CDR2: SNHLY, FYNNEI. The CDR3 region is CASSPQGIVFEAFF. CDR3 DNA sequence: TGTGCCAGCAGTCCCCAGGGTATCGTTTTTGAAGCTTTCTTT.

CDR3 sequence: CASSPAGQETQYF. The CDR3 region has the DNA TGTGCCAGCTCCCCGGCGGGGCAAGAGACCCAGTACTTC. The rearrangement joins TRBV18 to TRBJ2-5; tentatively, D is TRBD2 (6 bases). The CDR3 loop spans 13 amino acids. V lost 6 bases, J lost 2 bases, and 10 bases lay in between. Germline V gene data show CDR1 as KGHSH and CDR2 as LQKENI.

This clonotype has more than one count but fewer than ten. The V call is TRBV6-5, the J call TRBJ2-7; D not certain. V lost 1 base, J lost 3 bases, and 10 bases lay in between. Per germline, CDR1 MNHEY and CDR2 SVGAGI. This CDR3 comprises 14 residues. As DNA, the CDR3 is TGTGCCAGCAGTTACTTTGTGGGAATCTACGAGCAGTACTTC. This gives the protein CASSYFVGIYEQYF.

The table lists this clonotype with many counts. The chain has TRBV28 and TRBJ1-1; TRBD1 is a possible D gene (5 bases). Germline V gives CDR1 MDHEN, CDR2 SYDVKM. This CDR3 has 15 amino acids. V was clipped by 5 bases and J by 4 bases, with 17 bases between them. The CDR3 DNA reads TGTGCCAGCAGTCCCCTTGCCGACGGGGGCACTGAAGCTTTCTTT. Protein product: CASSPLADGGTEAFF.

The chain recombines TRBV5-1 with TRBJ2-5; TRBD1 might be the D (6 bases). Germline assignment: CDR1 SGHRS and CDR2 YFSETQ. V dropped 0 bases and J dropped 5 bases, with 29 bases sitting between them. The CDR3 spans 20 residues. This CDR3 reads CASSLEGIGTTWLSGETQYF. The CDR3 DNA sequence: TGCGCCAGCAGCTTGGAAGGCATTGGGACAACCTGGTTGTCGGGGGAGACCCAGTACTTC.

The table lists this clonotype with many counts. CDR3 coding DNA: TGTGCCAGTAGTGCGGACAGGGCCAATCAGCCCCAGCATTTT. It encodes CASSADRANQPQHF. V and J are TRBV19 and TRBJ1-5; 8 nucleotides line up with TRBD1. Germline trimming cut 5 bases from V and 3 bases from J; bases unmatched to any gene: 3. Per germline, CDR1 LNHDA and CDR2 SQIVND (reference sequence). The CDR3 spans 14 residues.

This clonotype was counted at least ten times. The chain's CDR3 is CASSESRGGEQYF. CDR3 nucleotides: TGCGCCAGCAGTGAGTCGCGGGGGGGCGAGCAGTACTTC. The chain carries TRBV10-2 and TRBJ2-7; TRBD2 matches at 9 bases. Germline CDR1 is WSHSY and CDR2 is SAAADI. The CDR3 loop spans 13 amino acids. V was pared by 0 bases and J by 6 bases, with 0 bases of the junction left unmatched.

This clonotype turned up a few times. CDR3 in DNA: TGTGCCAGCAGTTTGGGACTAGCGGGATTAACAGATACGCAGTATTTT. Protein: CASSLGLAGLTDTQYF. The chain links TRBV12-3 or TRBV12-4 to TRBJ2-3, with TRBD2 identical over 13 bases. With V trimmed by 3 bases and J by 3 bases, 3 bases remained unmatched. The CDR3 runs to 16 residues.

Worth noting for this clonotype: A much larger clone differs from this one at a single base, so this may be a read error. The rearrangement links TRBV11-2 to TRBJ1-1; D is unresolved. In germline, CDR1 is SGHAT, CDR2 FQNNGV. The CDR3 has 13 amino acids. In DNA, the CDR3 is TGTGCCTGCAGCTTAGTGCTCGGCACTGAAGCTTTCTTT. Translation gives CACSLVLGTEAFF. The whole variable domain, remainder taken from reference TRBV11-2 and TRBJ1-1, is EAGVAQSPRYKIIEKRQSVAFWCNPISGHATLYWYQQILGQGPKLLIQFQNNGVVDDSQLPKDRFSAERLKGVDSTLKIQPAKLEDSAVYLCACSLVLGTEAFFGQGTRLTVV.

This clonotype showed up just a few times. V is TRBV6-9 and J is TRBJ2-2, with D possibly matching TRBD2 (5 bases). Germline loops: CDR1 MNHGY, CDR2 SVAAGI. The CDR3 is 16 amino acids. Trimming cost V 3 bases and J 1 base, with 12 bases left between them. The CDR3 nucleotides are TGTGCCAGCAGTTACCAACCAGGACTGAACACCGGGGAGCTGTTTTTT. Translating it yields CASSYQPGLNTGELFF.

This clonotype was recorded many times. The rearrangement joins TRBV10-3 to TRBJ2-7; D gene unclear. The V end was cut by 10 bases, the J end by 3 bases, with 16 bases between. CDR3 length equals 13 residues. In germline, CDR1 is ENHRY, CDR2 SYGVKD. This CDR3 is CATEDRIRYEQYF. The DNA of the CDR3 is TGTGCCACCGAGGACCGAATTCGCTACGAGCAGTACTTC.

This clonotype showed up just a few times. V usage is TRBV12-3 or TRBV12-4 and J usage is TRBJ2-2; D ambiguous. The length of the CDR3 is 13 residues. V was pared by 5 bases and J by 7 bases, with 11 bases between. The CDR3 nucleotides are TGTGCCAGCAGTCTAGGGCAGAGCGGGGAGCTGTTTTTT. As protein: CASSLGQSGELFF.

This clonotype showed up many times. The gene calls are TRBV27 and TRBJ1-2, with TRBD1 matching 11 bases. CDR3 length: 15 amino acids. The ends lost 4 bases at V and 4 bases at J; junction bases unmatched: 5. Germline assignment: CDR1 MNHEY and CDR2 SMNVEV (reference sequence). CDR3 in amino acids: CASSSRDRGSYGYTF. DNA for the CDR3: TGTGCCAGCAGTTCCCGGGACAGGGGGAGCTATGGCTACACCTTC.

This clonotype was recorded at least ten times. The rearrangement links TRBV2 to TRBJ2-7; D is possibly TRBD2 (6 bases). The ends were cut back, 6 bases at V and 3 bases at J, with 12 bases in the middle. This CDR3 contains 13 residues. Germline assignment: CDR1 SNHLY and CDR2 FYNNEI. The CDR3 sequence is CASSGGVYYEQYF. CDR3 DNA sequence: TGTGCCAGCAGCGGAGGGGTTTACTACGAGCAGTACTTC.

The rearrangement links TRBV10-3 to TRBJ1-2; 9 bases align to TRBD1. The junction had 8 bases not matched to a gene; V was cut back by 7 bases and J by 5 bases. Germline CDR1 ENHRY, CDR2 SYGVKD. The CDR3 totals 14 residues. The CDR3 bases are TGTGCCATCAAAACAGGGGGCGTTGGGTATGGCTACACCTTC. Its translation: CAIKTGGVGYGYTF.

This chain uses TRBV7-3 with TRBJ2-5; D gene unclear. V was cut by 3 bases and J by 6 bases, with 11 bases left in between. The germline V gene encodes CDR1 SGHTA and CDR2 FQGTGA. The CDR3 has 13 residues. CDR3 protein: CASSLNKWKTQYF. The CDR3 DNA reads as TGTGCCAGCAGCTTGAACAAGTGGAAGACCCAGTACTTC.

This clonotype was counted a few times. The rearrangement links TRBV7-2 to TRBJ2-7, with D unresolved. The CDR3 covers 17 residues. Trimming took 2 bases from V and 3 from J, leaving 20 bases between them. CDR1 is SGHTA, CDR2 FQGNSA, per germline. In DNA form, the CDR3 reads TGTGCCAGCAGCTTATTAATTCAAGCCTCCTTAATCTACGAGCAGTACTTC. As protein: CASSLLIQASLIYEQYF.

This clonotype was seen repeatedly, ten times or more. The V gene is TRBV2, the J gene TRBJ2-1, with D uncertain. Germline V CDR1 and CDR2: SNHLY, FYNNEI. Deletions cut 7 bases from V and 1 base from J, with 5 bases between. CDR3 length: 12 residues. The CDR3 reads CASKGSYNEQFF. In nucleotides, the CDR3 is TGTGCCAGCAAGGGTTCCTACAATGAGCAGTTCTTC.

The rearrangement joins TRBV30 to TRBJ2-7; D is uncertain. Germline CDR1 reads GTSNPN; CDR2 reads SVGIG (reference sequence). V lost 5 bases to trimming and J lost 6 bases, with 17 bases between them. The CDR3 runs 13 residues. CDR3 residues: CAWSRGRLAEQYF. The CDR3 bases are TGTGCCTGGTCCCGAGGACGGCTGGCCGAGCAGTACTTC.

This clonotype was detected only a few times. This chain joins TRBV6-1 and TRBJ2-3; 13 positions match TRBD2. The J segment lost 4 bases and the V segment lost 4 bases, leaving 11 bases of the junction unmatched. This CDR3 has 18 amino acids. Germline assignment: CDR1 MNHNS and CDR2 SASEGT. The CDR3: CASSGGVAGLAGADTQYF. CDR3 coding DNA: TGTGCCAGCAGTGGGGGGGTAGCTGGACTAGCGGGAGCAGATACGCAGTATTTT.

This clonotype was recorded many times. CDR3 sequence reads: CASSPPERVGTGELFF. The CDR3 nucleotides read TGTGCCAGCAGTCCCCCTGAGCGGGTCGGCACCGGGGAGCTGTTTTTT. The chain is built from TRBV28 and TRBJ2-2; the D gene is possibly TRBD2 (6 bases). The germline gives CDR1 MDHEN, CDR2 SYDVKM. The CDR3 loop spans 16 amino acids. V lost 5 bases and J lost 4, with 17 bases in between.

V usage is TRBV19 and J usage is TRBJ1-1; D not certain. The CDR3 consists of 14 residues. In germline, CDR1 is LNHDA, CDR2 SQIVND (reference sequence). V lost 3 bases and J lost 0, with 8 bases in between. CDR3 DNA sequence: TGTGCCAGTAGTATGAACACCTTGAACACTGAAGCTTTCTTT. Its translation is CASSMNTLNTEAFF.

The V and J genes are TRBV7-9 and TRBJ1-6; possibly TRBD1 for D (5 bases). This CDR3 comprises 14 residues. V gave up 4 bases and J gave up 6 bases, with 10 bases separating them. Germline lookup yields CDR1 SEHNR and CDR2 FQNEAQ (reference sequence). The CDR3 here is CASSSRDCNSPLHF. CDR3 in DNA: TGTGCCAGCAGCTCCAGGGACTGTAATTCACCCCTCCACTTT.

Many counts were recorded for this clonotype. J is TRBJ2-5 and V is TRBV12-3 or TRBV12-4; D may be TRBD2 (6 bases). V lost 5 bases and J 1 base, leaving 11 bases between the germline ends. This CDR3 region has 14 residues. CDR3 DNA: TGTGCCAGCAGTCTGGGGACTTCCCAAGAGACCCAGTACTTC. Protein sequence: CASSLGTSQETQYF.

The chain couples TRBV20-1 to TRBJ2-3; no definite D call. The CDR3 contains 12 residues. CDR1 is DFQATT and CDR2 is SNEGSKA in the germline V gene (reference sequence). Trimming took 3 bases from V and 4 from J, leaving 8 bases between them. The CDR3 DNA follows: TGCAGTGCTAGGGACCCCGCAGATACGCAGTATTTT. Translation gives CSARDPADTQYF.

The chain employs TRBV6-2 or TRBV6-3 and TRBJ2-4; 7 bases line up with TRBD2. This CDR3 has 15 amino acids. With V trimmed by 6 bases and J by 12 bases, 17 bases remained unmatched. Germline CDR1 MNHEY, CDR2 SVGEGT. The CDR3 reads CASSSTLTSHSAQYF. The CDR3 DNA follows: TGTGCCAGCAGCTCAACTTTGACTAGCCACTCCGCTCAGTACTTC.